The 14 T cell receptor beta chains in this list originate from one sample, sequenced in a study of blood T cell repertoires in COVID-19. The assay was immunoSEQ multiplex PCR, and TCRdb's table has in-frame clones only and misses some. The table has under 200,000 clones, roughly 90% seen once; the top ten hold 0.5% to 0.65%. Input material: peripheral blood. The receptors come from a man between 45 and 60 years old with acute or convalescent COVID-19.

J is TRBJ1-2 and V is TRBV29-1; TRBD1 aligns across 7 bases. Germline loops: CDR1 SQVTM, CDR2 ANQGSEA. V was pared by 6 bases and J by 3 bases, with 4 bases of the junction left unmatched. CDR3 length: 12 residues. CDR3 region: CSVEQGDYGYTF. CDR3 bases: TGCAGCGTAGAGCAGGGGGACTATGGCTACACCTTC.

As for this clone: Other DNA sequences in the sample encode the same CDR3. V is TRBV15 and J is TRBJ2-5, with TRBD1 matching 9 bases. The V and J ends lost 3 bases and 2 bases, in that order; junction bases with no gene match: 1. The CDR3 has 14 residues. The germline V gene has CDR1 LNHNV and CDR2 YYDKDF (reference sequence). The CDR3 nucleotides read TGTGCCACCAGCAGGGACAGGGGTCAAGAGACCCAGTACTTC. Translating it yields CATSRDRGQETQYF. The entire variable domain, with the rest obtained from reference TRBV15 and TRBJ2-5, is as follows: DAMVIQNPRYQVTQFGKPVTLSCSQTLNHNVMYWYQQKSSQAPKLLFHYYDKDFNNEADTPDNFQSRRPNTSFCFLDIRSPGLGDTAMYLCATSRDRGQETQYFGPGTRLLVL.

This chain joins TRBV14 and TRBJ2-1, with TRBD1 matching 8 bases. Per the germline V gene, CDR1 is SGHDN and CDR2 is FVKESK. The CDR3 has 14 residues. V gave up 4 bases and J gave up 9 bases; unmatched junction bases: 8. The CDR3 coding sequence is TGTGCCAGCAGCCTGGCGCAGGGGGCCGTTGAGCAGTTCTTC. As protein: CASSLAQGAVEQFF.

DNA for the CDR3: TGTGCCTGGAGTGTGGGGGGGTCACAAGATGAGCAGTTCTTC. Its translation is CAWSVGGSQDEQFF. This chain connects TRBV30 to TRBJ2-1, with 7 bases lining up with TRBD2. V was clipped by 0 bases and J by 8 bases; unmatched bases: 7. This CDR3 has 14 residues. Germline V gene data show CDR1 as GTSNPN and CDR2 as SVGIG (reference sequence).

The V call is TRBV11-2, the J call TRBJ2-7; tentatively, D is TRBD1 (5 bases). Trimming left V 5 bases short and J 5 bases short, with 19 bases between. This CDR3 is built from 15 residues. Germline V gives CDR1 SGHAT, CDR2 FQNNGV. The CDR3 reads CASSPTLPKGHEQYV. CDR3 in DNA: TGTGCCAGCAGCCCTACGCTCCCCAAGGGGCACGAGCAGTACGTC.

This clone was observed a few times. The J gene is TRBJ2-6, the V gene TRBV9, with 9 bases fitting TRBD1. Losses at the gene ends were 3 bases for V and 4 bases for J; bases not matched to a gene: 5. From germline, CDR1 is SGDLS and CDR2 YYNGEE. This CDR3 comprises 16 residues. CDR3 loop: CASSEHRGLGANVLTF. DNA of the CDR3: TGTGCCAGCAGCGAACACAGGGGGCTCGGGGCCAACGTCCTGACTTTC.

The V call is TRBV30, the J call TRBJ1-4; D uncertain. The CDR3 has 16 amino acids. The germline V and J ends were trimmed by 2 bases and 2 bases, with 15 bases remaining between them. Germline lookup yields CDR1 GTSNPN and CDR2 SVGIG (reference sequence). The DNA of the CDR3 is TGTGCCTGGAGTTACAATGAGGGAGGGACTAATGAAAAACTGTTTTTT. Translated, it gives CAWSYNEGGTNEKLFF.

The CDR3 sequence: CASSLDSYQPQHF. The CDR3 coding sequence is TGTGCCAGCAGTTTGGACAGTTACCAGCCCCAGCATTTT. The J gene is TRBJ1-5, the V gene TRBV6-2 or TRBV6-3, with TRBD1 as a possible D gene (6 bases). CDR1 is MNHEY, CDR2 SVGEGT, per germline. V lost 4 bases, J lost 7 bases, and 11 bases lay in between. This CDR3 contains 13 residues.

The chain combines TRBV18 with TRBJ1-2; TRBD1 is a possible D gene (6 bases). The CDR3 is 15 amino acids. V was shortened by 4 bases and J by 0 bases, with 12 bases between the two germline ends. The germline gives CDR1 KGHSH, CDR2 LQKENI. The CDR3 sequence: CASSLGTRANYGYTF. The CDR3, as DNA: TGTGCCAGCTCACTCGGGACACGAGCTAACTATGGCTACACCTTC. Supplemented by reference TRBV18 and TRBJ1-2, the full variable domain reads NAGVMQNPRHLVRRRGQEARLRCSPMKGHSHVYWYRQLPEEGLKFMVYLQKENIIDESGMPKERFSAEFPKEGPSILRIQQVVRGDSAAYFCASSLGTRANYGYTFGSGTRLTVV.

The rearrangement uses TRBV7-9 and TRBJ2-2; D remains unclear. Germline V gene lookup returns CDR1 SEHNR and CDR2 FQNEAQ (reference sequence). The CDR3 consists of 15 residues. V was trimmed by 2 bases and J by 7 bases, leaving 14 bases between them. This CDR3 is CASSLPRLLIGELFF. CDR3 DNA sequence: TGTGCCAGCAGCTTACCTAGGCTGTTGATCGGGGAGCTGTTTTTT.

This clone was observed a handful of times. This chain uses TRBV29-1 with TRBJ2-1; tentatively, D is TRBD1 (6 bases). The germline V gene has CDR1 SQVTM and CDR2 ANQGSEA. The length of the CDR3 is 14 residues. The germline V and J ends were trimmed by 2 bases and 6 bases, with 14 bases remaining between them. The CDR3 is CSVEPTGSINEQFF. The CDR3, as DNA: TGCAGCGTTGAACCCACAGGGAGTATCAATGAGCAGTTCTTC.

This chain connects TRBV10-3 to TRBJ1-5; 7 bases map to TRBD1. Germline loops: CDR1 ENHRY, CDR2 SYGVKD. J lost 4 bases, V lost 2 bases, and 2 bases had no gene match. The CDR3 has 14 amino acids. The CDR3 is CAISEGTVNQPQHF. CDR3 nucleotides: TGTGCCATCAGTGAGGGGACAGTTAATCAGCCCCAGCATTTT.

The gene calls are TRBV6-5 and TRBJ1-2; TRBD1 matches 9 bases. V lost 6 bases, J lost 2 bases, and 7 bases stayed unmatched. This CDR3 is built from 15 residues. Germline values: CDR1 MNHEY, CDR2 SVGAGI. CDR3 nucleotide sequence: TGTGCCAGCAGACCGGGACAGGGTTCGAACTATGGCTACACCTTC. Its translation: CASRPGQGSNYGYTF.

The chain employs TRBV28 and TRBJ1-1; 8 nucleotides agree with TRBD1. The germline V gene has CDR1 MDHEN and CDR2 SYDVKM. Trimming took 4 bases from V and 3 from J; bases not matched to a gene: 13. The CDR3 is 17 amino acids. The CDR3 loop is CASSSVGRTGTDTEAFF. Written as DNA, the CDR3 is TGTGCCAGCAGTTCTGTGGGAAGGACAGGGACCGACACTGAAGCTTTCTTT. Full variable domain (missing parts from reference TRBV28 and TRBJ1-1): DVKVTQSSRYLVKRTGEKVFLECVQDMDHENMFWYRQDPGLGLRLIYFSYDVKMKEKGDIPEGYSVSREKKERFSLILESASTNQTSMYLCASSSVGRTGTDTEAFFGQGTRLTVV.